Sequencing of this T cell receptor (beta chain) was carried out in a study of blood T cells in healthy people across ages. Then a second PCR, running roughly 6 to 12 cycles, was carried out with a sample-barcoded 5' primer and a J-beta primer mix. CDR3-containing paired-end reads numbering at least 2.5 million came from each sample. Using its own MiXCR run on the 5' RACE reads, TCRdb lists one record per CDR3 protein. The sample has about 800,000 distinct CDR3 sequences, approximately 25% seen once. Germline V gene lookup returns CDR1 MNHEY and CDR2 SVGAGI. The CDR3 contains 14 residues. Trimming removed 2 bases from V and 7 bases from J; junction bases left unmatched: 2. Note on this clonotype: Antigen specificity is unknown.

Study-wide findings and caveats: Measured against age, TCR beta diversity per million T cells decreased in a roughly linear manner.

This sample also appeared in a second study, on T cells of mothers and their children. This second study notes: The authors added sample barcodes and 2-4 random nucleotides using the M1S primer of the second PCR.

The clonotype was recovered from a boy aged 10-17 years in good health. This chain links TRBV6-5 with TRBJ1-6; the match to TRBD1 covers 7 bases. The sequenced material came from blood. DNA for the CDR3: TGTGCCAGCAGTTACCAGGGGGAAAATTCACCCCTCCACTTT. This encodes CASSYQGENSPLHF.